This TCR beta chain was retrieved from a study of response to subunit inactivated influenza vaccine. As for this clonotype: Its antigen is not known.

TCRdb used MiXCR to reprocess the RT-PCR reads, holding one entry per CDR3 protein. The table records hundreds of thousands of distinct CDR3 sequences, 15% to 18% of them present only once. Findings and caveats of the study: T cells newly recruited by each seasonal influenza vaccination are few, the authors suggested.

Trimming took off 4 bases at V and 7 bases at J, with 14 bases between the two ends. CDR1 MNHEY and CDR2 SVGEGT come from the germline V gene. CDR3 length: 13 amino acids. This chain connects TRBV6-2 or TRBV6-3 to TRBJ2-7; D call uncertain. The TCR originated in a man in his forties or fifties who received an inactivated influenza vaccine. Sample: PBMCs from blood, taken roughly 12 days after vaccination. The CDR3 DNA is TGTGCCAGCAGTTCAAGAGACCTGGGAGAGCAGTACTTC. This codes for CASSSRDLGEQYF.